A single sample is the source of the 21 T cell receptor beta chains below, sequenced in a study of pediatric ulcerative colitis. Assay: immunoSEQ multiplex PCR; the TCRdb copy retains only in-frame clones and omits some. Of 55,000 to 65,000 clones listed, about 80% are singletons. Source material: blood. These receptors all stem from a boy younger than 18 with moderate ulcerative colitis.

The chain couples TRBV30 to TRBJ2-1, with TRBD2 as a possible D gene (5 bases). The CDR3 covers 14 residues. From germline, CDR1 is GTSNPN and CDR2 SVGIG (reference sequence). With 0 bases removed from V and 7 bases from J, the gap between germline ends came to 13 bases. The CDR3 loop is CAWSVLTGWNEQFF. CDR3 nucleotide sequence: TGTGCCTGGAGTGTACTGACGGGATGGAATGAGCAGTTCTTC.

The chain couples TRBV2 to TRBJ1-4, with 9 bases lining up with TRBD1. V dropped 4 bases and J dropped 9; count of bases not matched to a gene: 18. Germline CDR1 SNHLY, CDR2 FYNNEI. The CDR3 loop spans 18 amino acids. CDR3 loop: CASSGQGTGYEVIQKLFF. For the CDR3, the DNA is TGTGCCAGCAGTGGGCAGGGGACAGGGTACGAAGTGATCCAAAAACTGTTTTTT.

The chain uses TRBV29-1 and TRBJ1-1; D is unclear. In germline, CDR1 is SQVTM, CDR2 ANQGSEA. CDR3 length equals 13 residues. V was cut by 4 bases and J by 1 base, with 10 bases left in between. CDR3 sequence: CSVADTRNTEAFF. CDR3 bases: TGCAGCGTTGCCGACACAAGGAACACTGAAGCTTTCTTT.

This clone appeared a single time. The chain joins TRBV19 to TRBJ1-2; possible D gene TRBD1, 5 bases. The CDR3 has 14 amino acids. The V gene lost 4 bases and the J gene lost 5 bases, with 14 bases spanning the gap. Germline-derived CDR1 and CDR2 are LNHDA and SQIVND (reference sequence). The CDR3 nucleotides read TGTGCCAGTAGTAAAGATCCACAGGTTTATGGCTACACCTTC. Translation: CASSKDPQVYGYTF.

The rearrangement joins TRBV7-6 to TRBJ1-1, with D perhaps matching TRBD1 (6 bases). Trimming stripped 4 bases from V and 4 bases from J, with 16 bases between. This CDR3 contains 15 residues. Germline V lookup: CDR1 SGHVS, CDR2 FNYEAQ. The CDR3 DNA sequence: TGTGCCAGCAGCTCTGCTTGGGGGCCCGGCACTGAAGCTTTCTTT. Translation: CASSSAWGPGTEAFF.

This chain links TRBV4-1 with TRBJ2-3; D is ambiguous. From germline, CDR1 is MGHRA and CDR2 YSYEKL. V shed 7 bases and J shed 0 bases, with 23 bases lying between them. CDR3 size: 18 residues. CDR3 sequence (DNA): TGCGCCAGCACGGGCACCCCCTTAGGTAAGGGAAGCACAGATACGCAGTATTTT. It encodes CASTGTPLGKGSTDTQYF.

This clone occurred once. The chain carries TRBV7-9 and TRBJ2-5; D gene ambiguous. Germline loops: CDR1 SEHNR, CDR2 FQNEAQ (reference sequence). The CDR3 runs 14 residues. V gave up 5 bases and J gave up 5 bases, with 15 bases separating them. The chain's CDR3 is CASSQPRGLETQYF. CDR3 in DNA: TGTGCCAGCAGCCAGCCGAGAGGATTGGAGACCCAGTACTTC.

CDR3 sequence reads: CASSSGLGDTQYF. The DNA of the CDR3 is TGTGCCAGCAGTTCTGGGTTGGGAGATACGCAGTATTTT. This chain joins TRBV7-7 and TRBJ2-3; the D is unclear. The CDR3 loop spans 13 amino acids. The V end lost 6 bases, the J end lost 5 bases, and 12 bases lay between the germline ends. Germline V gene data show CDR1 as SSHAT and CDR2 as FNYEAQ (reference sequence).

CDR3 coding DNA: TGTGCCAGCAGAGATCCCGACAGCGCCTACGAGCAGTACTTC. It yields the protein CASRDPDSAYEQYF. The chain links TRBV6-6 to TRBJ2-7; possibly TRBD1 for D (5 bases). The CDR3 is 14 amino acids. The germline V gene encodes CDR1 MNHNY and CDR2 SVGAGI (reference sequence). V lost 6 bases, J lost 2 bases, and 14 bases lay in between.

This clone has just one count. The chain has TRBV29-1 and TRBJ1-1, with TRBD1 as a possible D gene (5 bases). V shed 4 bases and J shed 0 bases, with 9 bases lying between them. The germline CDR1 and CDR2 sequences are SQVTM and ANQGSEA. The CDR3 totals 13 residues. The CDR3 nucleotides are TGCAGCGTTGCCGGGACGGTGAACACTGAAGCTTTCTTT. This gives the protein CSVAGTVNTEAFF. The full variable domain, its missing parts supplied by reference TRBV29-1 and TRBJ1-1, is SAVISQKPSRDICQRGTSLTIQCQVDSQVTMMFWYRQQPGQSLTLIATANQGSEATYESGFVIDKFPISRPNLTFSTLTVSNMSPEDSSIYLCSVAGTVNTEAFFGQGTRLTVV.

This chain connects TRBV7-2 to TRBJ1-1; D remains ambiguous. The ends were cut back, 1 base at V and 5 bases at J, with 8 bases in the middle. The germline V gene has CDR1 SGHTA and CDR2 FQGNSA. The length of the CDR3 is 13 residues. CDR3 in amino acids: CASSLVAGTEAFF. DNA of the CDR3: TGTGCCAGCAGCTTAGTGGCCGGAACTGAAGCTTTCTTT.

As to this clone: Germline and junction disagree at one end, which may indicate a read error. The gene calls are TRBV5-1 and TRBJ1-2; D is perhaps TRBD1 (6 bases). This CDR3 spans 15 amino acids. Germline V CDR1 and CDR2: SGHRS, YFSETQ. The CDR3 protein is CASSLGHVDYYGYTF. The CDR3 bases are TGCGCCAGCAGTTTGGGACATGTGGACTACTATGGCTACACCTTC.

The chain employs TRBV9 and TRBJ1-1; D gene uncertain. V dropped 3 bases and J dropped 4 bases, with 16 bases sitting between them. The CDR3 totals 15 residues. Germline V gene data show CDR1 as SGDLS and CDR2 as YYNGEE. The CDR3 sequence: CASSGAPLRTTEAFF. CDR3 sequence (DNA): TGTGCCAGCAGCGGGGCCCCCCTCCGAACCACTGAAGCTTTCTTT.

J is TRBJ2-3 and V is TRBV9; TRBD2 is a possible D gene (6 bases). V was pared by 0 bases and J by 0 bases, with 11 bases between. The CDR3 loop spans 16 amino acids. CDR1 and CDR2 from the germline V gene are SGDLS and YYNGEE. CDR3 region: CASSVVAATSTDTQYF. The CDR3 DNA reads TGTGCCAGCAGCGTAGTAGCGGCTACTAGCACAGATACGCAGTATTTT.

This clone was observed a handful of times. The chain uses TRBV13 and TRBJ1-3; D ambiguous. Germline loops: CDR1 PRHDT, CDR2 FYEKMQ (reference sequence). The CDR3 consists of 16 residues. The V end was cut by 5 bases, the J end by 2 bases, with 16 bases between. The CDR3 DNA reads as TGTGCCAGCAGCCCAAGACATACACCCGCTGGAAACACCATATATTTT. The encoded protein is CASSPRHTPAGNTIYF. Looking up the rest from reference TRBV13 and TRBJ1-3 gives the full variable domain: AAGVIQSPRHLIKEKRETATLKCYPIPRHDTVYWYQQGPGQDPQFLISFYEKMQSDKGSIPDRFSAQQFSDYHSELNMSSLELGDSALYFCASSPRHTPAGNTIYFGEGSWLTVV.

The genes are TRBV7-2 and TRBJ1-2; D is unclear. Germline CDR1 SGHTA, CDR2 FQGNSA. The CDR3 loop spans 16 amino acids. The V gene lost 1 base and the J gene lost 6 bases, with 18 bases spanning the gap. In DNA, the CDR3 is TGTGCCAGCAGCTTAGGGATGGACTATACACGAAATGGCTACACCTTC. It is translated as CASSLGMDYTRNGYTF. Looking up the rest from reference TRBV7-2 and TRBJ1-2 gives the full variable domain: GAGVSQSPSNKVTEKGKDVELRCDPISGHTALYWYRQSLGQGLEFLIYFQGNSAPDKSGLPSDRFSAERTGGSVSTLTIQRTQQEDSAVYLCASSLGMDYTRNGYTFGSGTRLTVV.

The table lists this clone with a few counts. The chain employs TRBV30 and TRBJ1-1; D gene ambiguous. The CDR3 is 14 residues long. CDR1 and CDR2 from the germline V gene are GTSNPN and SVGIG (reference sequence). Trimming left V 2 bases short and J 11 bases short, with 21 bases between. This CDR3 is CAWSTLGTAGVAFF. CDR3 DNA: TGTGCCTGGAGTACACTAGGCACCGCTGGGGTCGCTTTCTTT.

The chain has TRBV7-8 and TRBJ1-1; no clear D gene. This CDR3 region has 15 residues. Germline loops: CDR1 SGHVS, CDR2 FQNEAQ. Trimming removed 5 bases from V and 1 base from J, with 14 bases in between. CDR3 in amino acids: CASSPQETSNTEAFF. The CDR3 DNA reads as TGTGCCAGCAGCCCCCAGGAGACATCGAACACTGAAGCTTTCTTT.

The chain has TRBV9 and TRBJ1-1; D unresolved. This CDR3 comprises 14 residues. The germline CDR1 and CDR2 sequences are SGDLS and YYNGEE. The V end was cut by 2 bases, the J end by 1 base, with 9 bases between. The CDR3 loop reads CASSVYSRNTEAFF. CDR3 DNA sequence: TGTGCCAGCAGCGTGTACAGCAGGAACACTGAAGCTTTCTTT.

This chain joins TRBV6-5 and TRBJ1-5, with no clear D. CDR3 length: 14 amino acids. CDR1 is MNHEY, CDR2 SVGAGI, per germline. Trimming took 6 bases from V and 0 from J, leaving 9 bases between them. CDR3: CASSPSGSNQPQHF. The CDR3 nucleotides are TGTGCCAGCAGCCCGTCGGGTAGCAATCAGCCCCAGCATTTT.

The rearrangement uses TRBV7-3 and TRBJ2-5, with 10 bases that match TRBD2. V was clipped by 5 bases and J by 7 bases; unmatched bases: 13. The CDR3 totals 16 residues. Germline CDR1 is SGHTA and CDR2 is FQGTGA. CDR3 sequence reads: CASSLRAGGGAGTQYF. The DNA for the CDR3 is TGTGCCAGCAGCCTGCGAGCGGGAGGGGGCGCCGGGACCCAGTACTTC.